The clone carrying this T cell receptor (beta chain) showed up just a few times. What it binds is unknown. The data were obtained in a study of vaccination and CD4 T cells after COVID-19. This CDR3 region has 14 residues. Trimming removed 3 bases from V and 5 bases from J, with 11 bases in between. The germline gives CDR1 MDHEN, CDR2 SYDVKM. Described treatment: approximately 10-day PBMC culture with coronavirus spike peptide pools or control peptides (ViraFEST assay). The Oncomine TCR Beta short-read assay was applied to DNA of cultured CD4+ T cells. TCRdb processed the PCR reads anew with MiXCR; each CDR3 protein has one entry. The repertoire holds around 20,000 distinct CDR3 sequences, with roughly 51% as singletons.

The gene calls are TRBV28 and TRBJ1-5; D uncertain. The source of this sequence is a human donor who had recovered from COVID-19. Sequencing was performed on CD4+ T cells from blood, cultured in vitro, taken before SARS-CoV-2 vaccination. CDR3 nucleotide sequence: TGTGCCAGCAGTTTCCCAGAGTCCTATCAGCCCCAGCATTTT. Translating gives CASSFPESYQPQHF.